The T cell receptor (beta chain) described here comes from a study of blood T cell repertoires in COVID-19 (dated by TCRdb to the early 2020s). A note on the overall study: Samples from collaborators originated in the United States, Italy and Spain and spanned both the acute and convalescent phases of COVID-19. The prospective study material was composed of cDNA or gDNA derived from T cells, B-cell-depleted T cells, or PBMCs. The dataset comprised deeply sampled blood TCRbeta repertoires from subjects exposed to, actively infected with, or recovered from COVID-19. The repertoires were made available in a free public database intended to serve as a resource for research on the immune response to SARS-CoV-2. The samples were drawn from two sources: the first 160 participants of the ongoing ImmuneRACE study, and 1,254 subjects contributed by 6 global collaborators. Nearly every sample came with metadata listing a de-identified subject ID, COVID-19 status, age in years and sex. Where HLA class I and class II types were available, the types were taken from metadata supplied by the sample provider, not from assay-based typing. Results the study describes overall, beyond this receptor: The amount of clinical and demographic metadata varied by source and participant and was provided uncurated.

TCRbeta CDR3 regions were amplified from genomic DNA by means of the immunoSEQ Assay, a bias-controlled multiplex PCR. As for how the authors treated the data: The number of nucleated cells in each sample was estimated by amplification of reference gene primers within the assay. To quantify the absolute abundance of each unique TCRbeta CDR3 rearrangement, sequence reads were collapsed and filtered. For each sample, productive Simpson clonality was calculated as the square root of Simpson's diversity index over productive rearrangements. Here the immuneACCESS table is served through TCRdb, limited to in-frame sequences with V and J called. Missing clones are a known gap in these copies; in checked studies unresolved V genes cover under half, and the rest lacks a known reason. D and trimming come from the DNA, and the V and J calls and clone size come from that table. The sample table lists 200,000 to 250,000 clones, more than 75% of them with a count of one. Over 6% of the sample comes from the top ten.

Whole blood was collected in K2EDTA tubes by collaborating institutions according to the institutions' own protocols. For TCRbeta analysis, collaborators shipped samples as frozen whole blood, isolated PBMCs, or DNA extracted from either of those sample types. Comment on this clone: The target of this receptor is not known. Qualities for individual bases were not recorded, and no much larger clone is one base off.

V is trimmed back by 11 bases and J by 9 bases, and the junction contains 3 bases that no gene match accounts for. The CDR3 runs 10 amino acids, cysteine and phenylalanine included. The DNA shown is the 30-base CDR3, in frame from base 1. Material for sequencing was peripheral blood. The receptor chain draws on TRBV12-3 or TRBV12-4 and TRBJ2-1, and 8 junctional nucleotides match TRBD1. The clonotype originates from a woman aged 70-85 years with active or convalescent COVID-19. For the CDR3, the sequence is CASGGVEQFF. The sequenced DNA is TGTGCCTCAGGGGGCGTTGAGCAGTTCTTC.